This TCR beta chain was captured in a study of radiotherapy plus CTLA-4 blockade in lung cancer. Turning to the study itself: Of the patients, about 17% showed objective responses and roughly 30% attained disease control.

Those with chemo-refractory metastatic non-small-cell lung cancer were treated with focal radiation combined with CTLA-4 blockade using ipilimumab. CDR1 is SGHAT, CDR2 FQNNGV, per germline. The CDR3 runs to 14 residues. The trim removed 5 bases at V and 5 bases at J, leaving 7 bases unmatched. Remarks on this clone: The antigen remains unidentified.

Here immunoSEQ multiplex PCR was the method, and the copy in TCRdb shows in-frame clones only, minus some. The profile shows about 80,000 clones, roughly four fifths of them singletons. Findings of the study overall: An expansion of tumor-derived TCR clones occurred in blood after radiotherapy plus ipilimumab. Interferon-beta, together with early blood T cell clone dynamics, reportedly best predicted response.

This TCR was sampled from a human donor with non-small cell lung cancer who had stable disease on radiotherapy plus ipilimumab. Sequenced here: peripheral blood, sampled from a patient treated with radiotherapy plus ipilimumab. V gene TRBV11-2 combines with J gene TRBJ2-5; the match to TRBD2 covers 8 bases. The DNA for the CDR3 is TGTGCCAGCAGCCGGACTAGCACGGCCGAGACCCAGTACTTC. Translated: CASSRTSTAETQYF.